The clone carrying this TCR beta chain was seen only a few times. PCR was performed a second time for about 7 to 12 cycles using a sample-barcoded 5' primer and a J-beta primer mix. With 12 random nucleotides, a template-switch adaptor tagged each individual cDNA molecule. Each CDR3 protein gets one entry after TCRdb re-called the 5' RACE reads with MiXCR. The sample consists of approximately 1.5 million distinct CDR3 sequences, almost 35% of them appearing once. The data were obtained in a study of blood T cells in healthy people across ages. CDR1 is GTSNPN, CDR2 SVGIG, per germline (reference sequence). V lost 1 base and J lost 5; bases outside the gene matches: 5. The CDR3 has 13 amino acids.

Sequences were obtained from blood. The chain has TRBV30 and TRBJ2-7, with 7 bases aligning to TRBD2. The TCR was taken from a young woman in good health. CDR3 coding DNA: TGTGCCTGGAGTGAAGTGGGAGGGGACGAGCAGTACTTC. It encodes CAWSEVGGDEQYF.